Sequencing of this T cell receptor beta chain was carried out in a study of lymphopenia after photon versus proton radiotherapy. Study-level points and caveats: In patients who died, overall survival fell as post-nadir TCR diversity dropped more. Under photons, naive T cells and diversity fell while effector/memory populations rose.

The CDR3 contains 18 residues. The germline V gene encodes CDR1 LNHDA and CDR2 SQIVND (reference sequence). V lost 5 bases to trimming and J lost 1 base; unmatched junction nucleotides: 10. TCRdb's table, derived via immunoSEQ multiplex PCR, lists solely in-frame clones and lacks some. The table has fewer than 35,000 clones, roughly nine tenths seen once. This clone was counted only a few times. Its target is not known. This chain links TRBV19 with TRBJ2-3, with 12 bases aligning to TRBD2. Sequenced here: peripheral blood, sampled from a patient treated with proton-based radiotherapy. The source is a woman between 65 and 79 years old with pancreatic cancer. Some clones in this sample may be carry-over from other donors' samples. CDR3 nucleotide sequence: TGTGCCAGTAGTCAGCTAGCGGGAGGGGGTTTGGGCACAGATACGCAGTATTTT. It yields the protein CASSQLAGGGLGTDTQYF. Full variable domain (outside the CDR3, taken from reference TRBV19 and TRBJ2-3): DGGITQSPKYLFRKEGQNVTLSCEQNLNHDAMYWYRQDPGQGLRLIYYSQIVNDFQKGDIAEGYSVSREKKESFPLTVTSAQKNPTAFYLCASSQLAGGGLGTDTQYFGPGTRLTVL.